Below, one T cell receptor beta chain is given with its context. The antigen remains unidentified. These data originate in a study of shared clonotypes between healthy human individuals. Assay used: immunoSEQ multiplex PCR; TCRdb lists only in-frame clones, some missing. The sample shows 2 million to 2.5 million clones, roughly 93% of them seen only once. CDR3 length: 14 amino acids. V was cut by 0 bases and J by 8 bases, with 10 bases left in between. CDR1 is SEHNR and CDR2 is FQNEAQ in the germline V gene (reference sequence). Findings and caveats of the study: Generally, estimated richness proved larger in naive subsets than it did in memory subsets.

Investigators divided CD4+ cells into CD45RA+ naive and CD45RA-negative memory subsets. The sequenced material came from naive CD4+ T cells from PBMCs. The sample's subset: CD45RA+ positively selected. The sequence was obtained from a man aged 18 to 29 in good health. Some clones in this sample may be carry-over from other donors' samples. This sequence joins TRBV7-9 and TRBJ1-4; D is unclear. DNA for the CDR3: TGTGCCAGCAGCTTAGCGAGGTCGGGCGAAAAACTGTTTTTT. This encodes CASSLARSGEKLFF.